This note documents a single T cell receptor (beta chain) sequence. Antigen specificity is unknown. This entry comes from a study of cytomegalovirus exposure and HLA in healthy donors. Study observations and caveats: In an earlier analysis, in some 500 donors, most V segments appeared productive either ~87% or ~30% of the time.

V lost 4 bases, J lost 8 bases, and 18 bases lay in between. The CDR3 has 15 residues. Per the germline V gene, CDR1 is SNHLY and CDR2 is FYNNEI. PCR amplification relied on 60 Vbeta primers (plus 13 Jbeta primers). Only in-frame clones appear in the TCRdb table, and some are missing; sequencing was by immunoSEQ multiplex PCR. This repertoire shows 200,000 or so clones, approximately 88% found once; its top ten account for around 2.8%. The TCR originated in a woman between 50 and 59 years old in good health and CMV-seropositive. The sample comprised PBMCs. V and J are TRBV2 and TRBJ2-1; a possible D gene is TRBD2 (6 bases). Here the CDR3 reads CASSVARGRFYEQFF. The DNA for the CDR3 is TGTGCCAGCAGTGTTGCGCGGGGTCGTTTCTATGAGCAGTTCTTC.